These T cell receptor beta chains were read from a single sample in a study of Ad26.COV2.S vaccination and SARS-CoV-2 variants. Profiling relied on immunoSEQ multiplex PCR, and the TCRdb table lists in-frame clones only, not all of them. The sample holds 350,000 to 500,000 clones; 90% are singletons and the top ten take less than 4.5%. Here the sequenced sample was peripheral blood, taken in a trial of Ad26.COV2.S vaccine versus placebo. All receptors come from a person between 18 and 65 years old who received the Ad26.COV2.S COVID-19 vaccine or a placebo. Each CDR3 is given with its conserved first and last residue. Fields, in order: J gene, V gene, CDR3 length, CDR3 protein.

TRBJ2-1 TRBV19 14 CASSRRGDNNEQFF
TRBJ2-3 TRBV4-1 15 CASSHPTPRSDTQYF
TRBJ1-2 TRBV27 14 CASSLWGGSYGYTF
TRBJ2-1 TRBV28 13 CASSSGVHNEQFF
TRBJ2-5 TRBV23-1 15 CASSHRRKKKETQYF
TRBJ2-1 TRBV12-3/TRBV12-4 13 CASSLSGRNEQFF
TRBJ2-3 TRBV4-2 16 CASSPPGGTSTDTQYF
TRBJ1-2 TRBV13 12 CASSLGTYGYTF
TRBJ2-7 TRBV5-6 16 CASSGEGDWGSYEQYF
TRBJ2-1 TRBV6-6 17 CASSLRRDRGRGNEQFF
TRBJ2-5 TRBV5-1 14 CASSLVSAKETQYF
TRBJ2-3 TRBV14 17 CASSQALAGASTDTQYF
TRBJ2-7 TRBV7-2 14 CASSSSAGLYEQYF
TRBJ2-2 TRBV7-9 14 CASSPGLAAGELFF
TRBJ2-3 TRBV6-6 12 CASSYLGDTQYF
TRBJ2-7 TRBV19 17 CASSSPSSGFTLYEQYF
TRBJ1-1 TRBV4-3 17 CASSQDIEGGSNTEAFF
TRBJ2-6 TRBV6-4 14 CATSENSGANVLTF
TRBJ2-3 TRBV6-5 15 CASSTRGQLTDTQYF
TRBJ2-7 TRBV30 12 CAWKGQGYEQYF
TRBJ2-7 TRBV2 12 CASSEALRTPSF
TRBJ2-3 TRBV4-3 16 CASSQDVLGSADTQYF
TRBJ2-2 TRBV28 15 CAMSQRGTNTGELFF
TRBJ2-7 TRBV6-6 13 CASSYPDRYEQYF
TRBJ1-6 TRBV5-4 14 CASSLTGGNSPLHF
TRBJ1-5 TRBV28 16 CASSPETGGYNQPQHF
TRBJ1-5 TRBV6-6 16 CASSQDRGEANQPQHF
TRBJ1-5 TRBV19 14 CASSMAGGGQPQHF
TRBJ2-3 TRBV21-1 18 CASSKPSGADPSTDTQYF
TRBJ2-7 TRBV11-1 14 CASSLVGASYEQYF
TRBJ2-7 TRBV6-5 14 CSSKATAAPYEQYF
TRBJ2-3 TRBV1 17 CTSSQALAGASTDTQYF
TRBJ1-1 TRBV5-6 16 CASSSGFGTLNTEAFF
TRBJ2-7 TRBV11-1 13 CASSLDGYDEQYF
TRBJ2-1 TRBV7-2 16 CASSPLMGQLYNEQFF
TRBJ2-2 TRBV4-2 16 CASSQVGGPDTGELFF
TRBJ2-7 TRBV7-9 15 CASSPQGASSYEQYF
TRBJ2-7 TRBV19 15 CASSQSGGFPYEQYF
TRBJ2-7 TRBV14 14 CASSPNNRGQAQYF
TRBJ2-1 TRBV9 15 CASSVRNGFLDEQFF
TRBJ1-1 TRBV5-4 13 CASSLWDGTEAFF
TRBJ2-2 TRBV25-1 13 CASSELVTGELFF
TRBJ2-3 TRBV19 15 CASMPSQGSTDTQYF
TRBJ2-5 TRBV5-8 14 CASSEPGRQETQYF
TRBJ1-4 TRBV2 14 CASSEAFEYEKLFF
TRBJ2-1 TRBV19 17 CASSILAGFGTRNEQFF